The clone carrying this T cell receptor beta chain was recorded a few times. Its antigen remains unknown. An end of the junction does not agree with germline; a read error may underlie this. The CDR3 consists of 15 residues. The germline V gene has CDR1 KGHSH and CDR2 LQKENI. These data come from a study of blood T cells in healthy people across ages. Then a second PCR, running roughly 7 to 11 cycles, was carried out with a sample-barcoded 5' primer and a J-beta primer mix. TCRdb re-called the 5' RACE reads with MiXCR, one entry per CDR3 protein. The sample consists of about 930,000 distinct CDR3 sequences, almost 30% of them appearing once. General study findings and limits: Because sorting was not performed, PBMCs prevented conclusive naive versus antigen-experienced comparison. Long-lived donors carried more naive CD4+ cells and greater diversity than aged donors.

These records were also assigned to another study, of T cells of mothers and their children. This second report adds: Reverse transcription into cDNA received all extracted RNA, at roughly 1.6 ug per 15 ul.

The V and J genes are TRBV18 and TRBJ2-7, with 7 bases matching TRBD1. Sequencing was carried out using blood. The source is a woman aged 40 to 50 in good health. CDR3 protein: CAGSNPGQSSYEQYF. The CDR3 DNA reads TGTGCCGGCTCAAACCCGGGACAGAGCTCCTACGAGCAGTACTTC.